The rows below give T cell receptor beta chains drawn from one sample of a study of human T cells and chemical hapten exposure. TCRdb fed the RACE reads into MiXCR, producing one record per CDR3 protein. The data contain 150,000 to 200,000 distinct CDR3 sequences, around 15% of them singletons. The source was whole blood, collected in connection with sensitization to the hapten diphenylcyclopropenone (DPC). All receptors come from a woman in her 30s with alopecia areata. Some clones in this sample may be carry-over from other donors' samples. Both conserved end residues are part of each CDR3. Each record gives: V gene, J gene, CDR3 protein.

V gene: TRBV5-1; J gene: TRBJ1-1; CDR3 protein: CASSKTGDTEAFF
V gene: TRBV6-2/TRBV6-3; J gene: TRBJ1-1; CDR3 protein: CASINYMGDTEAFF
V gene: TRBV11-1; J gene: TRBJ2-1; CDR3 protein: CASSLSSGRQTNNEQFF
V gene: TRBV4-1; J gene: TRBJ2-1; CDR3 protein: CASSQTPGRSDNEQFF
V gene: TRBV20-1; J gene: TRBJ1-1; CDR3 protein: CSADYRGIYGKESFF
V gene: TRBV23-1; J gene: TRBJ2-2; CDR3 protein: CASSRTSGAEHRGARLLFF
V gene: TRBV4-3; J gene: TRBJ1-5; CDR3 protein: CASSQDATFNQPQHF
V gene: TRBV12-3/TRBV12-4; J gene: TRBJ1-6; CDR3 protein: CASSPTGEVSPLHF
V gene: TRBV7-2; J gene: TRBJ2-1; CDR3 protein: CASSLGGLAGGFDEQFF
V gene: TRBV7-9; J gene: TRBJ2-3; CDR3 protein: CASSLSTDTQYF
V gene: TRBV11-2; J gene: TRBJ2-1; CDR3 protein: CASSLGGGSAYNEQFF
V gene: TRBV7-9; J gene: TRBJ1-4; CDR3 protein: CASSLQQGRGTTNEKLFF
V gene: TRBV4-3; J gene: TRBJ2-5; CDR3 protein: CASSQSALQETQYF
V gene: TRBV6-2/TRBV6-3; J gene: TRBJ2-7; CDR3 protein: CASRPTGVPYEQYF
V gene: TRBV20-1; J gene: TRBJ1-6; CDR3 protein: CSAPDLERLHF
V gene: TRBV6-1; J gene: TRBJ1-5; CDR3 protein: CASSEAMGVGQPQHF
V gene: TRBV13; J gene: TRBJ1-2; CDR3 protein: CASSLSTGGYGYTF
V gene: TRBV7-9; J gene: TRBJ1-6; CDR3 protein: CASSLGGTGTNSPLHF